The source of this T cell receptor (beta chain) is a study of identical twins. Each CDR3 protein is one row after TCRdb ran MiXCR on the 5' RACE reads. The profile shows about 240,000 distinct CDR3 sequences, approximately 7.9% of them singletons. This CDR3 contains 15 residues. The germline V gene has CDR1 SQVTM and CDR2 ANQGSEA. V shed 5 bases and J shed 2 bases, with 15 bases lying between them. Another study also made use of these data, one on yellow fever vaccine responses in identical twins.

The sequence was obtained from a woman aged 18-29 years in good health. The specimen was CD8+ T cells sorted from blood. The chain combines TRBV29-1 with TRBJ2-2; a possible D gene is TRBD1 (6 bases). The CDR3 DNA is TGCAGCGTTCTCCAGGGGTCGGGTAACACCGGGGAGCTGTTTTTT. Translation gives CSVLQGSGNTGELFF.